This TCR beta chain originates from a study of identical twins. The CDR3 runs 15 residues. Per the germline V gene, CDR1 is SEHNR and CDR2 is FQNEAQ (reference sequence). V dropped 7 bases and J dropped 8; count of bases not matched to a gene: 11. A single record per CDR3 protein comes from TCRdb applying MiXCR to the 5' RACE reads. In the table there are some 760,000 distinct CDR3 sequences, 15% to 20% of which are singletons. These records were also assigned to another study, of T cells expressing NK-cell markers. From that paper: Obtained from sorted CD3+CD56+NKG2C+, CD3+CD56+NKG2C- and CD3+CD56-NKG2C+ T cells were the TCR beta repertoires. Among eight sequenced donors, seven carried HCMV seropositivity while one was seronegative. Dominant NKG2C+ clonotypes in roughly 6 donors made up roughly 1.0-7.0% of CD8+ T cells.

The TCR originated in a woman under 30 in good health. V is TRBV7-9 and J is TRBJ1-6, with TRBD1 identical over 7 bases. The source material was PBMCs. For the CDR3, the DNA is TGTGCCAGCACCCCTCAGGCAGGGGGGGATTCACCCCTCCACTTT. Translation gives CASTPQAGGDSPLHF.